These 4 T cell receptor beta chains were sequenced from one sample in a study of blood T cell repertoires in COVID-19. Some clones are missing from TCRdb's copy, which holds only in-frame ones; the method was immunoSEQ multiplex PCR. This sample carries about 230,000 clones, less than 85% of them seen once, and the ten largest clones take approximately 2.5%. The sample comprised peripheral blood. Receptors were obtained from a woman aged 70-85 years with active or convalescent COVID-19.

The chain employs TRBV5-1 and TRBJ2-7; D gene unclear. The CDR3 spans 13 residues. CDR1 and CDR2 (germline): SGHRS, YFSETQ. V was shortened by 3 bases and J by 5 bases, with 12 bases between the two germline ends. The CDR3 sequence is CASSSIPLDEQYF. CDR3 bases: TGCGCCAGCAGCTCCATCCCCCTAGACGAGCAGTACTTC. The complete variable domain, with remaining parts taken from reference TRBV5-1 and TRBJ2-7, reads KAGVTQTPRYLIKTRGQQVTLSCSPISGHRSVSWYQQTPGQGLQFLFEYFSETQRNKGNFPGRFSGRQFSNSRSEMNVSTLELGDSALYLCASSSIPLDEQYFGPGTRLTVT.

The V gene is TRBV29-1, the J gene TRBJ1-1, with TRBD1 matching 9 bases. The CDR3 is made up of 13 amino acids. Germline trimming cut 4 bases from V and 5 bases from J; bases unmatched to any gene: 5. Germline lookup yields CDR1 SQVTM and CDR2 ANQGSEA. The CDR3 sequence is CSVGTGAWTEAFF. The CDR3 region has the DNA TGCAGCGTTGGGACAGGGGCATGGACTGAAGCTTTCTTT.

The chain recombines TRBV7-9 with TRBJ1-1, with 7 bases fitting TRBD1. CDR1 is SEHNR, CDR2 FQNEAQ, per germline (reference sequence). The CDR3 length is 14 residues. Losses at the gene ends were 5 bases for V and 5 bases for J; bases not matched to a gene: 8. The CDR3: CASSPYRGGTEAFF. The CDR3 region has the DNA TGTGCCAGCAGCCCCTACAGGGGAGGAACTGAAGCTTTCTTT.

V usage is TRBV28 and J usage is TRBJ1-1; 8 positions agree with TRBD1. Germline loops: CDR1 MDHEN, CDR2 SYDVKM. V lost 6 bases to trimming and J lost 7 bases; unmatched junction nucleotides: 10. CDR3 size: 14 residues. The CDR3 nucleotides are TGTGCCAGCAGACTCCGGGACAGGAGTAATGAAGCTTTCTTT. Translated: CASRLRDRSNEAFF.